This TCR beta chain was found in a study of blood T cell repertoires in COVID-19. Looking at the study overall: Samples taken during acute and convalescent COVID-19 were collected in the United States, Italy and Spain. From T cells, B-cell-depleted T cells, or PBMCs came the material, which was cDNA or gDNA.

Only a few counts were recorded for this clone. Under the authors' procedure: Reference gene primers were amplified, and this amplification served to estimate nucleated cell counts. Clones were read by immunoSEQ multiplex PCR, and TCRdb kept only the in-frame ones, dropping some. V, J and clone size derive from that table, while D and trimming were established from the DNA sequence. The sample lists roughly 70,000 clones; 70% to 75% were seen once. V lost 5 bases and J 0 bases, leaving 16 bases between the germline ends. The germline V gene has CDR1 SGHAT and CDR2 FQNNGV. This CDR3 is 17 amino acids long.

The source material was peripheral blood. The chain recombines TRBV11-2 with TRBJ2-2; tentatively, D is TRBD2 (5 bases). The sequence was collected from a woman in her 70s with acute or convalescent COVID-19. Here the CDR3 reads CASSPWTRVANTGELFF. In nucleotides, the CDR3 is TGTGCCAGCAGCCCCTGGACTCGTGTCGCGAACACCGGGGAGCTGTTTTTT.